This T cell receptor beta chain was profiled in a study of shared clonotypes between healthy human individuals. Notes on the study in general: Investigators expected sequencing depth to affect clonotype sharing among donors.

Both subsets, CD45RA+ naive and CD45RA-negative memory, were split from the CD4+ cells. Trimming cost V 0 bases and J 2 bases, with 15 bases left between them. The CDR3 is 17 amino acids. The V gene's germline CDR1 is SGHRS and CDR2 YFSETQ. To note about this clone: No antigen is known for it.

Researchers divided each subset's genomic DNA evenly across several immunoSEQ plates. Method: immunoSEQ multiplex PCR; TCRdb's copy keeps in-frame clones and lacks some. The table shows 2 million to 2.5 million clones, with approximately 95% occurring only once. The V gene is TRBV5-1, the J gene TRBJ1-3; a weak D match, TRBD1 (6 bases). The source material was naive CD4+ T cells sorted from blood. The subset: CD45RA+ positively selected. This clonotype was sampled from a man aged 18 to 29 in good health. Written as DNA, the CDR3 is TGCGCCAGCAGCTTGGTTGCAGGGGCCGGTACTGGAAACACCATATATTTT. Translating it yields CASSLVAGAGTGNTIYF. Supplemented by reference TRBV5-1 and TRBJ1-3, the full variable domain reads KAGVTQTPRYLIKTRGQQVTLSCSPISGHRSVSWYQQTPGQGLQFLFEYFSETQRNKGNFPGRFSGRQFSNSRSEMNVSTLELGDSALYLCASSLVAGAGTGNTIYFGEGSWLTVV.